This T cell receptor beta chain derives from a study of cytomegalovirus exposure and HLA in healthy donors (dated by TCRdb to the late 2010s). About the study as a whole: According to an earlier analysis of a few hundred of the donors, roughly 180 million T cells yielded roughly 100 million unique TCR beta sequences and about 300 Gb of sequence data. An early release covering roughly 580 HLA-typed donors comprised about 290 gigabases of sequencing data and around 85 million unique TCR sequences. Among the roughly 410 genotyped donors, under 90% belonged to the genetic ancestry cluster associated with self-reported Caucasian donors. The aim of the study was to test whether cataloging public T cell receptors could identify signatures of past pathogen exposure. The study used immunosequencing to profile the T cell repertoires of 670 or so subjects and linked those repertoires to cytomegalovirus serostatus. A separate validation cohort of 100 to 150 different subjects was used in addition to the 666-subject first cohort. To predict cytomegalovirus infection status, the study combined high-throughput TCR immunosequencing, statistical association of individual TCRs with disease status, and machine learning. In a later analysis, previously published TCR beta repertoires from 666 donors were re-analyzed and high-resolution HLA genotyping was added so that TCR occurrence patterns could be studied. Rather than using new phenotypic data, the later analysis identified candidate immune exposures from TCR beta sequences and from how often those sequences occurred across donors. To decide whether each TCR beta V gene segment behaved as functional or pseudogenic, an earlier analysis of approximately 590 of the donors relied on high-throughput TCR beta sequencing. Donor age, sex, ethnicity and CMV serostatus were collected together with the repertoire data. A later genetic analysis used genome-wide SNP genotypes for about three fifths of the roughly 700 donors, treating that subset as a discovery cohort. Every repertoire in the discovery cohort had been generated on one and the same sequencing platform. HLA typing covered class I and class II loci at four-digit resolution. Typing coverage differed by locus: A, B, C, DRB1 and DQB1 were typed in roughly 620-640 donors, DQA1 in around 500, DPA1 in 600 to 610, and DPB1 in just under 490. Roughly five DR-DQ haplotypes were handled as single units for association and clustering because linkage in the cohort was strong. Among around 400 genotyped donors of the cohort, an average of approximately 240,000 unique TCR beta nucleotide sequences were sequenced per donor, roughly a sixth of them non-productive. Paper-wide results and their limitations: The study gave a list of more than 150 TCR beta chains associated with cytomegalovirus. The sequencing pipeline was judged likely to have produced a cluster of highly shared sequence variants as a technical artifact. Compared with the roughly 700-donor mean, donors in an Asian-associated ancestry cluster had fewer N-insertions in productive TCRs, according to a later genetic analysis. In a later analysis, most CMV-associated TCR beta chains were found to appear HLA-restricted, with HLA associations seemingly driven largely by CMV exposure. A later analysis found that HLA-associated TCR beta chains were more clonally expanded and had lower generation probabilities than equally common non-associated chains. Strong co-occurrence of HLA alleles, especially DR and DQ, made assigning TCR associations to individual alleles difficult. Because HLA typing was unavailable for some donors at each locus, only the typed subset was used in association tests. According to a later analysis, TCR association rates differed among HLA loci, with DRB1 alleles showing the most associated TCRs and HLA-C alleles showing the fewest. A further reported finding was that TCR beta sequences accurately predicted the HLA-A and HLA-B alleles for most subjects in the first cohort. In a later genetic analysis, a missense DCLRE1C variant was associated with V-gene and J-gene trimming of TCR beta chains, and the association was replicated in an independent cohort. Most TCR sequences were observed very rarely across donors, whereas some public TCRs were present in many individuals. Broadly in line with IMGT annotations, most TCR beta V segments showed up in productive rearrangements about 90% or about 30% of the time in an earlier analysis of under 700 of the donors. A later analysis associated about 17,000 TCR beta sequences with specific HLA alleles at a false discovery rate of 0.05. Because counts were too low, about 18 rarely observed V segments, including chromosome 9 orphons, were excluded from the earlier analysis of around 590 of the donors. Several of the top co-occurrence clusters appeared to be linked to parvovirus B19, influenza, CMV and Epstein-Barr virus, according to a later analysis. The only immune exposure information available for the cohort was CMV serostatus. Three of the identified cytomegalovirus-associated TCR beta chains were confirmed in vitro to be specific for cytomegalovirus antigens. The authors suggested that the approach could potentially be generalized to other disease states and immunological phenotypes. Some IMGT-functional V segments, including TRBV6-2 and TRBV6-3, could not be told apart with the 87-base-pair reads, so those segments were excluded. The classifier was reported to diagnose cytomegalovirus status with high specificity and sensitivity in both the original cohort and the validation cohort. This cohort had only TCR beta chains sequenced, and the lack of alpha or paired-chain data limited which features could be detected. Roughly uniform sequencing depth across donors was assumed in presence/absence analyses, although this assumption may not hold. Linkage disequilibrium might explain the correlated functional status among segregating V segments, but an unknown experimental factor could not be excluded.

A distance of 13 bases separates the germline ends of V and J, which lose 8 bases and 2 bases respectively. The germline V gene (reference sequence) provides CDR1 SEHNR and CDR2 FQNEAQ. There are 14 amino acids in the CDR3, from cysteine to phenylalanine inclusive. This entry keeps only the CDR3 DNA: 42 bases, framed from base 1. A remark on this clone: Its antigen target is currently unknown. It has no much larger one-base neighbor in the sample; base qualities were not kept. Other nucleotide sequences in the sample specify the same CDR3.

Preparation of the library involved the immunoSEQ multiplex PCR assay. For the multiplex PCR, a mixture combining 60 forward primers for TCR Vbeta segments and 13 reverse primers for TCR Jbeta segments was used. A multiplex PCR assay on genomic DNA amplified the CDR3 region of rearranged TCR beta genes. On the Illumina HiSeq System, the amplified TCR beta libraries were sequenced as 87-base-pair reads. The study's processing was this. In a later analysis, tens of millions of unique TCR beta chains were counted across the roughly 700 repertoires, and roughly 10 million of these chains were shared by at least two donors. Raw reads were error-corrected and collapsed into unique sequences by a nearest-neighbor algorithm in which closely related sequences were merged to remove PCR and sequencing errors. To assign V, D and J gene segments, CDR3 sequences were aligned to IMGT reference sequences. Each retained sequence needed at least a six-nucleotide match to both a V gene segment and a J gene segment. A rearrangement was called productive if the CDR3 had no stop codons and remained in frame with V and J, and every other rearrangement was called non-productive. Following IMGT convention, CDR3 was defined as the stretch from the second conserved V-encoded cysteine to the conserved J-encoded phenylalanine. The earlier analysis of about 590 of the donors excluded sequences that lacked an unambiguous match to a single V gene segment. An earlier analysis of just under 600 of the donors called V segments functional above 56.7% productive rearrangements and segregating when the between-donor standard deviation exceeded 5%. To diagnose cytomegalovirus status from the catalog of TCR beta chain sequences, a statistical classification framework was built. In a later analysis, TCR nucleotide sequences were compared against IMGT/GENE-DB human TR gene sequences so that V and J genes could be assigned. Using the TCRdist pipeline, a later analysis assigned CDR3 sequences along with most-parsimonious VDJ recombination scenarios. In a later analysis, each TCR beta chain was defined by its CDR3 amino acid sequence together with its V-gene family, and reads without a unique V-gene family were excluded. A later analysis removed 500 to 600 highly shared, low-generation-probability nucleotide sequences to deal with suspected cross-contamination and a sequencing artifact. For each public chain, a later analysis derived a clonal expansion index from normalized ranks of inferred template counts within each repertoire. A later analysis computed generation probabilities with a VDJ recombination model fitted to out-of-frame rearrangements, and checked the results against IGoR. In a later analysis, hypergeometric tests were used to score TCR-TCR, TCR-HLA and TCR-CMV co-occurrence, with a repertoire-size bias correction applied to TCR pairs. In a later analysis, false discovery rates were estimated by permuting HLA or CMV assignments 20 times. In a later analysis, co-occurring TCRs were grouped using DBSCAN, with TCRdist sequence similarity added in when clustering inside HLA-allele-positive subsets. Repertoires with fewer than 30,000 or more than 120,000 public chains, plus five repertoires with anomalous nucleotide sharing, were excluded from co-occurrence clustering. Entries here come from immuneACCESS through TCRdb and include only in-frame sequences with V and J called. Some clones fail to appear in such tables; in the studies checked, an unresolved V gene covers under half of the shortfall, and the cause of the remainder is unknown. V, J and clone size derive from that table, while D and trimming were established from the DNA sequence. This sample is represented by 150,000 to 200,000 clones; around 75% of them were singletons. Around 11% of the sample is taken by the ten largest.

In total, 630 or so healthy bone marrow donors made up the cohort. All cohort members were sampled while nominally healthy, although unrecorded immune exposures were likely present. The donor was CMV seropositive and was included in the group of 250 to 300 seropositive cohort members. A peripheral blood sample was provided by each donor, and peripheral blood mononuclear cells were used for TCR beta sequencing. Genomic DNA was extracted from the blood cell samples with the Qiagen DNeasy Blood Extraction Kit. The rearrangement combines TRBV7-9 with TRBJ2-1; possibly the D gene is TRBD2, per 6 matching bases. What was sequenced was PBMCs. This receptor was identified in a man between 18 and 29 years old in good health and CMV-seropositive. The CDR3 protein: CASSTAGTYNEQFF. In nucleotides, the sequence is TGTGCCAGCTCAACGGCGGGAACCTACAATGAGCAGTTCTTC.